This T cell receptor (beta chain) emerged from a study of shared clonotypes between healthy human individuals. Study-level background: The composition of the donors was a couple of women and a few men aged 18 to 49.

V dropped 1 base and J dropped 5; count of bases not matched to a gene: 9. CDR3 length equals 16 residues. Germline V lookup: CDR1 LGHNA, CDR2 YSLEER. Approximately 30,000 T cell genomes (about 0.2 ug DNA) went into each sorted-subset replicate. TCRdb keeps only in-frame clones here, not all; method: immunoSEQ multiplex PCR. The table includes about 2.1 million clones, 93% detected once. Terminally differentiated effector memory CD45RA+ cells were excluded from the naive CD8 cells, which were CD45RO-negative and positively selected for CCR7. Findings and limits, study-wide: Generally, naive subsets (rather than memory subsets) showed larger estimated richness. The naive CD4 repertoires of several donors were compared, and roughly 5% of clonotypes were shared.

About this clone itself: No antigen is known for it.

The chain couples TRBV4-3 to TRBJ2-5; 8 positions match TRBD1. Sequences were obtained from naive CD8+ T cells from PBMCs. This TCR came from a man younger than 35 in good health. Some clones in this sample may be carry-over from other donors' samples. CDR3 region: CASSQVQGAEGETQYF. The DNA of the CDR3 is TGCGCCAGCAGCCAAGTTCAGGGGGCCGAGGGGGAGACCCAGTACTTC.